The next 28 T cell receptor beta chains were all read from a single sample in a study of cytomegalovirus exposure and HLA in healthy donors. Primers: 60 Vbeta forward and 13 Jbeta reverse. Repertoires were generated with immunoSEQ multiplex PCR, while TCRdb's copy carries only in-frame clones and drops some. The table includes 80,000 to 100,000 clones, 81% detected once. The sample was PBMCs. Every receptor here comes from a man aged 40-55 years in good health and CMV-seropositive.

The chain couples TRBV19 to TRBJ2-1, with D hard to call. Trimming cost V 1 base and J 7 bases, with 8 bases left between them. Germline lookup yields CDR1 LNHDA and CDR2 SQIVND (reference sequence). The CDR3 is 13 amino acids. Here the CDR3 reads CASSIGATNEQFF. CDR3 sequence (DNA): TGTGCCAGTAGTATAGGGGCCACGAATGAGCAGTTCTTC.

This clone was counted once. The CDR3 bases are TGCAGCGTTGTGTGGGACAGGCTAATCTACGAGCAGTACTTC. This sequence encodes CSVVWDRLIYEQYF. The chain employs TRBV29-1 and TRBJ2-7, with TRBD1 identical over 8 bases. The CDR3 is 14 residues long. The V segment lost 4 bases and the J segment 3 bases; nucleotides outside the gene matches: 8. Germline V CDR1 and CDR2: SQVTM, ANQGSEA.

This chain joins TRBV5-1 and TRBJ2-3; 8 positions match TRBD1. Germline V CDR1 and CDR2: SGHRS, YFSETQ. With 3 bases clipped from V and 4 bases from J, the junction kept 4 bases outside the gene matches. The CDR3 sequence is 14 residues long. The CDR3 loop reads CASSSGGDADTQYF. In DNA, the CDR3 is TGCGCCAGCAGCTCAGGGGGCGATGCAGATACGCAGTATTTT.

The chain joins TRBV5-1 to TRBJ1-2; TRBD1 matches at 9 bases. Germline CDR1 is SGHRS and CDR2 is YFSETQ. V shed 4 bases and J 4 bases; nucleotides not matched to a gene: 8. The CDR3 totals 15 residues. CDR3 DNA sequence: TGCGCCAGCAGCCCAGGGACAGGGAGGAGCTATGGCTACACCTTC. This gives the protein CASSPGTGRSYGYTF.

This chain uses TRBV18 with TRBJ2-1; D possibly corresponds to TRBD2 (7 bases). This CDR3 spans 15 amino acids. From germline, CDR1 is KGHSH and CDR2 LQKENI. The V and J ends lost 5 bases and 0 bases respectively, with 11 bases between them. The CDR3 is CASSERGGSYNEQFF. DNA of the CDR3: TGTGCCAGCTCAGAAAGGGGGGGCTCCTACAATGAGCAGTTCTTC.

The chain recombines TRBV5-5 with TRBJ2-5, with D possibly matching TRBD2 (5 bases). Trimming removed 2 bases from V and 1 base from J, with 6 bases in between. This CDR3 has 13 residues. Germline V CDR1 and CDR2: SGHKS, YYEKEE (reference sequence). Written as DNA, the CDR3 is TGTGCCAGCAGCTTTCGGGGCCAAGAGACCCAGTACTTC. Translating gives CASSFRGQETQYF.

The chain carries TRBV27 and TRBJ2-5, with 10 nucleotides matching TRBD2. With 3 bases clipped from V and 4 bases from J, the junction kept 5 bases outside the gene matches. The CDR3 loop spans 15 amino acids. Germline loops: CDR1 MNHEY, CDR2 SMNVEV (reference sequence). The CDR3: CASSFVLAGVETQYF. For the CDR3, the DNA is TGTGCCAGCAGTTTCGTCCTAGCGGGAGTAGAGACCCAGTACTTC.

This chain joins TRBV7-2 and TRBJ1-1; no reliable D call. The CDR3 is made up of 13 amino acids. Trimming pared 3 bases from V and 0 bases from J, leaving 5 bases between. CDR1 and CDR2 (germline): SGHTA, FQGNSA. Here the CDR3 reads CASSFDMNTEAFF. CDR3 DNA: TGTGCCAGCAGCTTCGACATGAACACTGAAGCTTTCTTT.

The chain has TRBV4-1 and TRBJ1-1; D is possibly TRBD1 (5 bases). The CDR3 consists of 15 residues. The germline V gene encodes CDR1 MGHRA and CDR2 YSYEKL. Trimming left V 4 bases short and J 2 bases short, with 14 bases between. Written as DNA, the CDR3 is TGCGCCAGCAGCCCTATGGGGGGGACCAACACTGAAGCTTTCTTT. This sequence encodes CASSPMGGTNTEAFF.

The CDR3 loop reads CASSYRAQVAYEQYF. CDR3 nucleotides: TGTGCCAGCAGTTACAGGGCACAGGTTGCCTACGAGCAGTACTTC. J is TRBJ2-7 and V is TRBV6-5, with D possibly TRBD1 on 5 matching bases. Trimming removed 2 bases at V and 2 bases at J, with 13 bases between. Germline CDR1 reads MNHEY; CDR2 reads SVGAGI. CDR3 length: 15 residues.

The chain is built from TRBV30 and TRBJ1-1; tentative D call: TRBD1 (5 bases). Germline V gives CDR1 GTSNPN, CDR2 SVGIG (reference sequence). This CDR3 contains 12 residues. The ends were cut back, 4 bases at V and 6 bases at J, with 12 bases in the middle. In DNA, the CDR3 is TGTGCCTGGATGACAGATTGGGCTGAAGCTTTCTTT. It is translated as CAWMTDWAEAFF.

CDR3 region: CASRDLSGGNEQFF. Written as DNA, the CDR3 is TGTGCCAGCAGAGACCTTTCGGGGGGGAATGAGCAGTTCTTC. The chain is built from TRBV2 and TRBJ2-1; TRBD2 aligns across 8 bases. Germline trimming cut 6 bases from V and 7 bases from J; bases unmatched to any gene: 8. Germline CDR1 SNHLY, CDR2 FYNNEI. This CDR3 comprises 14 residues.

The rearrangement links TRBV15 to TRBJ2-5; the D is unclear. The CDR3 consists of 13 residues. V was shortened by 3 bases and J by 4 bases, with 9 bases between the two germline ends. CDR1 is LNHNV and CDR2 is YYDKDF in the germline V gene (reference sequence). The CDR3 DNA reads TGTGCCACCAGCAGGAGGTCCCCAGAGACCCAGTACTTC. As protein: CATSRRSPETQYF.

The chain is built from TRBV9 and TRBJ2-7; TRBD1 aligns across 8 bases. The V and J ends lost 0 bases and 4 bases, in that order; junction bases with no gene match: 3. The germline V gene encodes CDR1 SGDLS and CDR2 YYNGEE. The length of the CDR3 is 14 residues. CDR3 DNA: TGTGCCAGCAGCGTAGACAACAGGGGGTACGAGCAGTACTTC. Its protein is CASSVDNRGYEQYF. Filled out from reference TRBV9 and TRBJ2-7, the complete variable domain reads DSGVTQTPKHLITATGQRVTLRCSPRSGDLSVYWYQQSLDQGLQFLIQYYNGEERAKGNILERFSAQQFPDLHSELNLSSLELGDSALYFCASSVDNRGYEQYFGPGTRLTVT.

J is TRBJ1-1 and V is TRBV10-3; D unresolved. Germline V lookup: CDR1 ENHRY, CDR2 SYGVKD. This CDR3 comprises 15 residues. Trimming shortened V by 7 bases and J by 0 bases, and 15 bases separated the two germline ends. CDR3 bases: TGTGCCATCACCCCACGAGGAGGCCTGAACACTGAAGCTTTCTTT. Amino acids: CAITPRGGLNTEAFF.

V usage is TRBV18 and J usage is TRBJ1-1; 9 bases are shared with TRBD1. V lost 1 base and J lost 8; bases outside the gene matches: 11. The CDR3 is 16 residues long. The germline CDR1 and CDR2 sequences are KGHSH and LQKENI. This CDR3 reads CASSPLGDRAGSEAFF. The CDR3 DNA is TGTGCCAGCTCACCACTCGGGGACAGGGCAGGTTCGGAAGCTTTCTTT.

The chain combines TRBV5-1 with TRBJ2-3, with 9 bases identical to TRBD2. Germline assignment: CDR1 SGHRS and CDR2 YFSETQ. V was clipped by 0 bases and J by 4 bases; unmatched bases: 3. CDR3 size: 15 residues. The CDR3 is CASSLGAGGSDTQYF. Here the CDR3 DNA reads TGCGCCAGCAGCTTGGGCGCGGGGGGGTCAGATACGCAGTATTTT.

V gene TRBV7-9 combines with J gene TRBJ2-1, with 9 bases lining up with TRBD1. Germline V gives CDR1 SEHNR, CDR2 FQNEAQ (reference sequence). Trimming removed 6 bases from V and 6 bases from J; junction bases left unmatched: 6. CDR3 length: 14 residues. The CDR3: CASRDWDRVNEQFF. The CDR3 nucleotides are TGTGCCAGCAGGGATTGGGACAGGGTCAATGAGCAGTTCTTC. Drawing the rest from reference TRBV7-9 and TRBJ2-1, the complete variable domain is DTGVSQNPRHKITKRGQNVTFRCDPISEHNRLYWYRQTLGQGPEFLTYFQNEAQLEKSRLLSDRFSAERPKGSFSTLEIQRTEQGDSAMYLCASRDWDRVNEQFFGPGTRLTVL.

This clone was recorded a few times. J is TRBJ2-1 and V is TRBV5-1; 10 bases align to TRBD1. J was trimmed by 1 base and V by 4 bases; bases with no gene match: 2. CDR3 length: 15 residues. The germline CDR1 and CDR2 sequences are SGHRS and YFSETQ. The CDR3 DNA follows: TGCGCCAGCAGCCCGGGACAGGGGTCCTACAATGAGCAGTTCTTC. Translated, it gives CASSPGQGSYNEQFF.

The chain couples TRBV11-2 to TRBJ2-7; TRBD2 matches 8 bases. In germline, CDR1 is SGHAT, CDR2 FQNNGV. V dropped 4 bases and J dropped 6; count of bases not matched to a gene: 5. The CDR3 is made up of 13 amino acids. In DNA form, the CDR3 reads TGTGCCAGCAGCTCCGGACTAGCTAGCGAGCAGTACTTC. Translated: CASSSGLASEQYF.

This clone has more than one count but fewer than ten. The rearrangement joins TRBV7-9 to TRBJ1-5; D might be TRBD1 (6 bases). V was cut by 4 bases and J by 3 bases, with 10 bases left in between. This CDR3 has 14 residues. CDR1 SEHNR and CDR2 FQNEAQ come from the germline V gene (reference sequence). This CDR3 reads CASSSQGINQPQHF. The CDR3 nucleotides are TGTGCCAGCAGCTCACAGGGCATCAATCAGCCCCAGCATTTT.

The rearrangement links TRBV6-1 to TRBJ2-5; D is uncertain. The J call may be in error: the DNA end matches TRBJ2-7 better. From germline, CDR1 is MNHNS and CDR2 SASEGT. The CDR3 loop spans 11 amino acids. The CDR3 is CASSPFYEQYF. The DNA of the CDR3 is TGTGCCAGCAGTCCATTCTACGAGCAGTACTTC.

This clone was counted between two and nine times. V gene TRBV5-1 combines with J gene TRBJ2-3, with D possibly TRBD1 on 5 matching bases. CDR3 size: 16 residues. Germline V CDR1 and CDR2: SGHRS, YFSETQ. V lost 0 bases, J lost 3 bases, and 14 bases lay in between. CDR3 in amino acids: CASSLAGRVGTDTQYF. In nucleotides, the CDR3 is TGCGCCAGCAGCTTGGCCGGCAGGGTCGGAACAGATACGCAGTATTTT.

This clone was counted only a few times. This chain uses TRBV19 with TRBJ1-3, with D maybe TRBD1 (5 bases). CDR3 length: 14 residues. The V gene's germline CDR1 is LNHDA and CDR2 SQIVND (reference sequence). Between the trimmed V and J ends, which lost 6 bases and 0 bases, there was a span of 9 bases. CDR3 DNA: TGTGCCAGTAGCAGACAGTTCTCTGGAAACACCATATATTTT. Its protein product is CASSRQFSGNTIYF.

This chain connects TRBV19 to TRBJ2-3, with unresolved D. The V and J ends lost 7 bases and 0 bases respectively, with 17 bases between them. There are 16 residues in the CDR3. From germline, CDR1 is LNHDA and CDR2 SQIVND (reference sequence). The CDR3, as DNA: TGTGCCAGTACCCCTCGGATCTGGAGTAGCACAGATACGCAGTATTTT. This gives the protein CASTPRIWSSTDTQYF.

This clone was counted only a few times. J is TRBJ1-5 and V is TRBV5-1, with TRBD1 as a possible D gene (5 bases). This CDR3 has 13 residues. CDR1 and CDR2 (germline): SGHRS, YFSETQ. V was cut by 7 bases and J by 3 bases, with 11 bases left in between. The CDR3 sequence: CASSGGDNQPQHF. Here the CDR3 DNA reads TGCGCCAGCTCTGGGGGGGACAATCAGCCCCAGCATTTT.

The rearrangement links TRBV19 to TRBJ1-1; TRBD1 might be the D (6 bases). Trimming removed 5 bases from V and 0 bases from J, with 13 bases in between. This CDR3 comprises 15 residues. The germline CDR1 and CDR2 sequences are LNHDA and SQIVND (reference sequence). This CDR3 is CASSSRTAMNTEAFF. The CDR3 DNA sequence: TGTGCCAGTAGTTCTCGGACAGCTATGAACACTGAAGCTTTCTTT. Full variable domain (remainder filled in from reference TRBV19 and TRBJ1-1): DGGITQSPKYLFRKEGQNVTLSCEQNLNHDAMYWYRQDPGQGLRLIYYSQIVNDFQKGDIAEGYSVSREKKESFPLTVTSAQKNPTAFYLCASSSRTAMNTEAFFGQGTRLTVV.

This clone is a singleton in its sample. This chain connects TRBV11-1 to TRBJ2-3; TRBD1 is a possible D gene (5 bases). The CDR3 is 18 amino acids. Germline assignment: CDR1 SGHAT and CDR2 FQDESV (reference sequence). V was clipped by 5 bases and J by 2 bases, with 23 bases between them. The CDR3 spells CASSQRRPGKGPTDTQYF. For the CDR3, the DNA is TGTGCCAGCAGCCAACGGCGGCCAGGGAAGGGGCCCACAGATACGCAGTATTTT.